These 27 T cell receptor beta chains share one sample of origin, sequenced in a study of T cells after yellow fever vaccination. TCRdb re-called the 5' RACE reads through MiXCR, storing one row per CDR3 protein. Seen here are a few hundred thousand distinct CDR3 sequences, approximately 8% observed once, and the top ten hold roughly 18%. Sequences were derived from PBMCs, sampled 45 days after the first yellow fever vaccination. Every receptor here comes from a man younger than 30 who received the YFV17D yellow fever vaccine.

V is TRBV5-4 and J is TRBJ2-1; D gene unclear. This CDR3 comprises 14 residues. Looked up from germline, CDR1 is SGHNT and CDR2 is YYREEE (reference sequence). Trimming stripped 4 bases from V and 10 bases from J, with 18 bases between. CDR3 loop: CASSRASPATEQFF. The CDR3 nucleotides read TGTGCCAGCAGCCGAGCGAGTCCGGCAACGGAGCAGTTCTTC.

This clonotype was observed many times. The gene calls are TRBV20-1 and TRBJ2-5; the D gene is possibly TRBD1 (6 bases). Germline V gene lookup returns CDR1 DFQATT and CDR2 SNEGSKA (reference sequence). This CDR3 region has 13 residues. V was cut by 4 bases and J by 3 bases, with 12 bases left in between. Written as DNA, the CDR3 is TGCAGTGCTAATATGGGACAAAAAGAGACCCAGTACTTC. Translating gives CSANMGQKETQYF.

This clonotype was recorded at least ten times. Its ends do not fully match the called genes, so a read error is possible. The genes are TRBV7-2 and TRBJ2-5; TRBD1 is a possible D gene (5 bases). The germline CDR1 and CDR2 sequences are SGHTA and FQGNSA. The CDR3 is 14 amino acids. The CDR3 loop is CASSLVQGQETQYF. The CDR3 DNA is TGCGCCAGCAGCTTGGTGCAGGGACAAGAGACCCAGTACTTC.

V gene TRBV11-1 combines with J gene TRBJ2-1; 8 positions agree with TRBD1. Per the germline V gene, CDR1 is SGHAT and CDR2 is FQDESV (reference sequence). V was pared by 6 bases and J by 7 bases, with 20 bases of the junction left unmatched. The CDR3 contains 18 residues. For the CDR3, the DNA is TGTGCCAGCAGACGAGTCCCGGGACAGGAGCCAGGGAAAAATGAGCAGTTCTTC. This sequence encodes CASRRVPGQEPGKNEQFF.

V gene TRBV28 combines with J gene TRBJ2-5; D not certain. Looked up from germline, CDR1 is MDHEN and CDR2 is SYDVKM. Trimming left V 2 bases short and J 1 base short, with 8 bases between. The CDR3 covers 14 residues. Written as DNA, the CDR3 is TGTGCCAGCAGTTTAGAGGCAGGCCAAGAGACCCAGTACTTC. It encodes CASSLEAGQETQYF.

This clonotype was counted ten times or more. J is TRBJ2-1 and V is TRBV24-1; D is unclear. The CDR3 runs 14 residues. V was pared by 2 bases and J by 10 bases, with 14 bases between. Germline assignment: CDR1 KGHDR and CDR2 SFDVKD. CDR3 sequence (DNA): TGTGCCACCAGTGATTACGCAGGAGTATACGAGCAGTTCTTC. This codes for CATSDYAGVYEQFF.

The chain recombines TRBV12-3 or TRBV12-4 with TRBJ2-3; 11 nucleotides match TRBD2. The CDR3 spans 17 residues. The J segment lost 8 bases and the V segment lost 4 bases, leaving 14 bases of the junction unmatched. CDR3 amino acids: CASSYLVAGGRMATQYF. In nucleotides, the CDR3 is TGTGCCAGCAGTTACTTGGTAGCGGGGGGGAGAATGGCTACGCAGTATTTT.

There are a few counts of this clonotype. J is TRBJ2-3 and V is TRBV2, with D perhaps TRBD2 (5 bases). Looked up from germline, CDR1 is SNHLY and CDR2 is FYNNEI. The CDR3 consists of 13 residues. Trimming removed 0 bases from V and 5 bases from J, with 6 bases in between. The CDR3 DNA is TGTGCCAGCAGTGAAGCAGGGAGAGATACGCAGTATTTT. Residues: CASSEAGRDTQYF.

This clonotype occurred a few times. J is TRBJ2-3 and V is TRBV11-2; no clear D gene. Germline V lookup: CDR1 SGHAT, CDR2 FQNNGV. Trimming took off 5 bases at V and 6 bases at J, with 12 bases between the two ends. The CDR3 has 13 amino acids. CDR3 sequence (DNA): TGTGCCAGCAGCGGCCCTGAGGCCGATACGCAGTATTTT. The encoded protein is CASSGPEADTQYF. The variable domain in full, with the rest retrieved from reference TRBV11-2 and TRBJ2-3, is EAGVAQSPRYKIIEKRQSVAFWCNPISGHATLYWYQQILGQGPKLLIQFQNNGVVDDSQLPKDRFSAERLKGVDSTLKIQPAKLEDSAVYLCASSGPEADTQYFGPGTRLTVL.

V and J are TRBV6-5 and TRBJ1-1; D call uncertain. The germline gives CDR1 MNHEY, CDR2 SVGAGI. The CDR3 has 13 residues. V lost 0 bases to trimming and J lost 8 bases, with 10 bases between them. Written as DNA, the CDR3 is TGTGCCAGCAGTTACTCGACTGCTGCGGAAGCTTTCTTT. This sequence encodes CASSYSTAAEAFF.

The chain has TRBV5-4 and TRBJ2-7; 9 bases align to TRBD1. Germline V lookup: CDR1 SGHNT, CDR2 YYREEE (reference sequence). The ends lost 4 bases at V and 5 bases at J; junction bases unmatched: 4. The CDR3 has 13 amino acids. The CDR3 spells CASSPRDRDEQYF. CDR3 sequence (DNA): TGTGCCAGCAGCCCACGGGACAGGGACGAGCAGTACTTC.

In this sample, this clonotype turned up many times. This chain uses TRBV5-1 with TRBJ2-1, with D perhaps TRBD2 (5 bases). CDR1 is SGHRS, CDR2 YFSETQ, per germline. The V and J ends lost 4 bases and 7 bases respectively, with 21 bases between them. The CDR3 has 16 residues. The DNA of the CDR3 is TGCGCCAGCAGCAGACTACTGACCGGGTCCCAAAATGAGCAGTTCTTC. This codes for CASSRLLTGSQNEQFF.

J is TRBJ2-3 and V is TRBV10-2; 8 nucleotides line up with TRBD2. CDR1 and CDR2 (germline): WSHSY, SAAADI. The CDR3 is made up of 14 amino acids. Trimming at V came to 9 bases and at J to 2 bases, leaving 7 bases not matched to a gene. The CDR3 loop reads CASKERGNTDTQYF. Here the CDR3 DNA reads TGCGCCAGTAAAGAGCGGGGGAACACAGATACGCAGTATTTT.

CDR3 DNA sequence: TGTGCCAGCAGCCAAGAATATGGGCGAGACCAGTACTTC. Its protein is CASSQEYGRDQYF. J is TRBJ2-5 and V is TRBV4-2, with unresolved D. The germline V and J ends were trimmed by 0 bases and 10 bases, with 12 bases remaining between them. This CDR3 is 13 amino acids long. The V gene's germline CDR1 is LGHNA and CDR2 YNFKEQ.

This clonotype occurred many times. The chain carries TRBV18 and TRBJ1-1, with TRBD1 identical over 7 bases. This CDR3 is 15 amino acids long. Germline loops: CDR1 KGHSH, CDR2 LQKENI. V trimming: 3 bases; J trimming: 5 bases; junction bases outside the gene matches: 9. The CDR3 here is CASSPLQGTGTEAFF. The CDR3 DNA follows: TGTGCCAGCTCACCCCTACAGGGGACGGGGACTGAAGCTTTCTTT.

This chain connects TRBV6-5 to TRBJ1-1, with 8 nucleotides matching TRBD1. This CDR3 spans 16 amino acids. V lost 2 bases and J lost 5; bases outside the gene matches: 10. The germline V gene has CDR1 MNHEY and CDR2 SVGAGI. CDR3 coding DNA: TGTGCCAGCAGTTACGAGCTCGGGACAGGTAGGACTGAAGCTTTCTTT. It yields the protein CASSYELGTGRTEAFF.

The rearrangement links TRBV5-4 to TRBJ2-3, with D hard to call. The CDR3 has 14 residues. Trimming pared 0 bases from V and 4 bases from J, leaving 9 bases between. The germline V gene encodes CDR1 SGHNT and CDR2 YYREEE (reference sequence). CDR3 in amino acids: CASSLEVSADTQYF. In DNA, the CDR3 is TGTGCCAGCAGCTTGGAGGTCTCGGCAGATACGCAGTATTTT.

This clonotype was counted between two and nine times. This chain links TRBV6-1 with TRBJ1-5; TRBD1 aligns across 11 bases. Looked up from germline, CDR1 is MNHNS and CDR2 is SASEGT. This CDR3 contains 15 residues. V shed 7 bases and J 5 bases; nucleotides not matched to a gene: 7. The CDR3 nucleotides are TGTGCCAGCACCTCGGACAGGGGGCGACATCAGCCCCAGCATTTT. Translating gives CASTSDRGRHQPQHF.

This clonotype has more than one count but fewer than ten. The rearrangement uses TRBV4-1 and TRBJ1-4, with a tentative D call TRBD1 (6 bases). V shed 4 bases and J shed 8 bases, with 20 bases lying between them. This CDR3 has 16 residues. Germline V gene sequence: CDR1 MGHRA, CDR2 YSYEKL. The CDR3 DNA sequence: TGCGCCAGCAGCCTTAATTCGGGGGGGCGTGGGGAAAAACTGTTTTTT. Its translation: CASSLNSGGRGEKLFF.

This clonotype has a count of ten or more. The chain joins TRBV7-8 to TRBJ2-1; TRBD1 matches at 10 bases. The V segment lost 5 bases and the J segment 8 bases; nucleotides outside the gene matches: 6. The CDR3 has 14 amino acids. Germline assignment: CDR1 SGHVS and CDR2 FQNEAQ. In DNA form, the CDR3 reads TGTGCCAGCAGCGGGGGACAGGGGTCGGATGAGCAGTTCTTC. Its protein is CASSGGQGSDEQFF.

The J gene is TRBJ1-4, the V gene TRBV13; 11 bases line up with TRBD1. V lost 4 bases and J lost 11; bases outside the gene matches: 3. The length of the CDR3 is 13 residues. Germline loops: CDR1 PRHDT, CDR2 FYEKMQ (reference sequence). The CDR3 coding sequence is TGTGCCAGCAGCTCGGGACAGGGGGGGAAACTGTTTTTT. It yields the protein CASSSGQGGKLFF.

This clonotype was seen at least ten times. The chain recombines TRBV12-3 or TRBV12-4 with TRBJ2-5; D unresolved. V shed 5 bases and J shed 0 bases, with 7 bases lying between them. This CDR3 comprises 13 residues. The CDR3: CASSKANQETQYF. CDR3 bases: TGTGCCAGCAGTAAGGCAAACCAAGAGACCCAGTACTTC.

The chain couples TRBV24-1 to TRBJ2-5, with D possibly being TRBD2 (6 bases). The CDR3 is 15 residues long. CDR1 and CDR2 (germline): KGHDR, SFDVKD. V dropped 7 bases and J dropped 4 bases, with 18 bases sitting between them. CDR3 in DNA: TGTGCCACCAGCGCGCCCGGGGGTCCATCAGAGACCCAGTACTTC. It translates to CATSAPGGPSETQYF.

This clonotype has a handful of counts. The chain recombines TRBV7-2 with TRBJ2-1; 7 bases are a match to TRBD2. The junction had 9 bases not matched to a gene; V was cut back by 1 base and J by 9 bases. Germline CDR1 and CDR2: SGHTA and FQGNSA. The CDR3 has 15 residues. The CDR3 reads CASSLGGGRGGEQFF. The CDR3 bases are TGTGCCAGCAGCTTAGGTGGAGGGAGGGGAGGTGAGCAGTTCTTC.

This clonotype was detected a few times. This chain connects TRBV12-3 or TRBV12-4 to TRBJ2-2, with D hard to call. This CDR3 is built from 13 residues. V was clipped by 5 bases and J by 7 bases, with 11 bases between them. CDR3 sequence reads: CASSLGLRGELFF. Here the CDR3 DNA reads TGTGCCAGCAGTCTCGGGCTCCGCGGGGAGCTGTTTTTT.

This clonotype was observed a handful of times. This sequence joins TRBV6-2 or TRBV6-3 and TRBJ2-1; 8 bases are a match to TRBD1. This CDR3 has 14 residues. The germline CDR1 and CDR2 sequences are MNHEY and SVGEGT. V trimming: 2 bases; J trimming: 9 bases; junction bases outside the gene matches: 6. Here the CDR3 reads CASSYRTGKAEQFF. The CDR3 DNA reads as TGTGCCAGCAGTTACCGGACAGGGAAGGCTGAGCAGTTCTTC.

This clonotype was detected a few times. The chain is built from TRBV5-6 and TRBJ2-2, with D possibly being TRBD2 (5 bases). Germline assignment: CDR1 SGHDT and CDR2 YYEEEE. The germline V and J ends were trimmed by 5 bases and 2 bases, with 16 bases remaining between them. The CDR3 sequence is 16 residues long. DNA of the CDR3: TGTGCCAGCAGGATGGGAGCCGGGCCCAACACCGGGGAGCTGTTTTTT. Translation gives CASRMGAGPNTGELFF.